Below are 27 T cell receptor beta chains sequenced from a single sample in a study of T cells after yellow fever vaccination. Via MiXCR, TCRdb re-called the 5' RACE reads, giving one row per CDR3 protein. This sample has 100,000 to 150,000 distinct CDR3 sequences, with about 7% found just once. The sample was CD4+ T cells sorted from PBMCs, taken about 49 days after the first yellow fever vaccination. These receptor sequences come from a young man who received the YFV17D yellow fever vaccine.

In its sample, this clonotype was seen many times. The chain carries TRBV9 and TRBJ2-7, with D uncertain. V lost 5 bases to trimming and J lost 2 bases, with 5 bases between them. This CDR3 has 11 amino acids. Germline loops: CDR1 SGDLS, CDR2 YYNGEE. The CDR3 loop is CASRATYEQYF. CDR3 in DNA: TGTGCCAGCAGGGCAACCTACGAGCAGTACTTC.

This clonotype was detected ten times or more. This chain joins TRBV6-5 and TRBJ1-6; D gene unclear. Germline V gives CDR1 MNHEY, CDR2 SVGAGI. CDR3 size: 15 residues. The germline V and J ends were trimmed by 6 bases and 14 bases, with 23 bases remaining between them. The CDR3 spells CASRPSLHLFGSLHF. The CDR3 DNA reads TGTGCCAGCAGACCAAGCCTCCACTTATTTGGGTCCCTCCACTTT.

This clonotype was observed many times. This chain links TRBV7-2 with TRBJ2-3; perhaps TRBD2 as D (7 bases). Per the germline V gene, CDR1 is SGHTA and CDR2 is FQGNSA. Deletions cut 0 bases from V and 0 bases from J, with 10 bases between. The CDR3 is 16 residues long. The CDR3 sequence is CASSLAAGASTDTQYF. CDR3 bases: TGTGCCAGCAGCTTAGCCGCGGGGGCCAGCACAGATACGCAGTATTTT.

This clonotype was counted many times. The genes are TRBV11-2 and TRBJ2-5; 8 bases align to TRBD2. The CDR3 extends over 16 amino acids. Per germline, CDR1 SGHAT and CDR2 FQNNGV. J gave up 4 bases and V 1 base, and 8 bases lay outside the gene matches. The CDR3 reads CASSLGGTGGRETQYF. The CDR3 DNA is TGTGCCAGCAGCTTAGGAGGAACGGGGGGGCGAGAGACCCAGTACTTC.

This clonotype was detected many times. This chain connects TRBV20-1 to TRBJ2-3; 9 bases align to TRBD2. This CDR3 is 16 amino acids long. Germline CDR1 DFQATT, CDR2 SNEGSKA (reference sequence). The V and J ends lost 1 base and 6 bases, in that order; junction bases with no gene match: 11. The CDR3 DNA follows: TGCAGTGCTAGAGGCGGGGGGGCGGGGTTTTTGGATACGCAGTATTTT. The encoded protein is CSARGGGAGFLDTQYF.

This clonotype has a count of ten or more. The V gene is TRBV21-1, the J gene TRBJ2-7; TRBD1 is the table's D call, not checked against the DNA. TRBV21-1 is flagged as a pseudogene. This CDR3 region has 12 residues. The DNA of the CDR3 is TGTGCCAGCAGCAACAGGGTAAACGAGCAGTACGTC. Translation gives CASSNRVNEQYV.

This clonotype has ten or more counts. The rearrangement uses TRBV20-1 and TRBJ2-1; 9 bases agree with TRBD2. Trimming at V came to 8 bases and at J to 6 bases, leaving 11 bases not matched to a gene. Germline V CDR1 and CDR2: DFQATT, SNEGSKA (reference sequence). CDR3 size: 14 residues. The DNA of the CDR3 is TGCAGTCCCTGGCCTGCGGGGGGGACCAATGAGCAGTTCTTC. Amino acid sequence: CSPWPAGGTNEQFF.

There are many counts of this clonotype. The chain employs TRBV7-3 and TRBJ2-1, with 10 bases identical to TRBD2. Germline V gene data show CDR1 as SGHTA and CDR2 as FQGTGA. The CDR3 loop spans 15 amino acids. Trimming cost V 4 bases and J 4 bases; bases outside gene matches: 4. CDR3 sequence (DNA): TGTGCCAGCAGCTCAGGGACTAGCGTTTACAATGAGCAGTTCTTC. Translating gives CASSSGTSVYNEQFF.

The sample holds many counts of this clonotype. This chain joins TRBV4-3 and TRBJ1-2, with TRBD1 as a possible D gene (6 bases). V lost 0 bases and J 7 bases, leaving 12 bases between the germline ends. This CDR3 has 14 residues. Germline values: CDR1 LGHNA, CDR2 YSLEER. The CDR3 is CASSQDLTGTGYTF. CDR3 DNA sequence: TGCGCCAGCAGCCAAGATCTTACAGGGACTGGCTACACCTTC.

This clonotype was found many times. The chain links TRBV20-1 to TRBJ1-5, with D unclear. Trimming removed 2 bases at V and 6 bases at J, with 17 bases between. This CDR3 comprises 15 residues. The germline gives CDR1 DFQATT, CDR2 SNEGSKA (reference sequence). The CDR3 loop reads CSARRASHSFQPQHF. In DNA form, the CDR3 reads TGCAGTGCTAGACGGGCCAGTCACTCGTTTCAGCCCCAGCATTTT.

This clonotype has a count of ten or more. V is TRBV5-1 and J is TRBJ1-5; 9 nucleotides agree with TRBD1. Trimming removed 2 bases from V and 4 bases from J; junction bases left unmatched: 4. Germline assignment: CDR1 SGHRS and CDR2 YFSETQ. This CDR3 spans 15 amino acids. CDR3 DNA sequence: TGCGCCAGCAGCTTCGGGGACAGGGCAAATCAGCCCCAGCATTTT. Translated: CASSFGDRANQPQHF.

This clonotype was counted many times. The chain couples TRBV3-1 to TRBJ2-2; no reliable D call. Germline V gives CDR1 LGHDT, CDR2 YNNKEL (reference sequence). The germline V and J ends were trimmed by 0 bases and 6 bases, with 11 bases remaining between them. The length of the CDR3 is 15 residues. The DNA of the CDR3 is TGTGCCAGCAGCCAAGATTGGGGAATCCCCGGGGAGCTGTTTTTT. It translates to CASSQDWGIPGELFF.

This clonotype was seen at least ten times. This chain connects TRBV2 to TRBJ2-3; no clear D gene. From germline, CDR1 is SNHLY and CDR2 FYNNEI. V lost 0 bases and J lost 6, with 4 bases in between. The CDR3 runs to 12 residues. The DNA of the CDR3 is TGTGCCAGCAGTGAAGCCCGGGATACGCAGTATTTT. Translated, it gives CASSEARDTQYF.

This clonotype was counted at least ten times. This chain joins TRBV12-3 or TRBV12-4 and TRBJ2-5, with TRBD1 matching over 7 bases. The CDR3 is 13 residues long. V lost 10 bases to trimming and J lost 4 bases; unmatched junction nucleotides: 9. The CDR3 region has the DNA TGTGCCATCCGACAGGGATGGGGAGAGACCCAGTACTTC. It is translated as CAIRQGWGETQYF.

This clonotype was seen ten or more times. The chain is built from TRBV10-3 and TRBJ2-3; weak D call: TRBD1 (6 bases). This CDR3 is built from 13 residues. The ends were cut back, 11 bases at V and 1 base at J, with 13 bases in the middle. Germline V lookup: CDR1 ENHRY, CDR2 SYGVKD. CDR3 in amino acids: CAVRDTGTDTQYF. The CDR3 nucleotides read TGTGCCGTTAGGGACACAGGCACAGATACGCAGTATTTT.

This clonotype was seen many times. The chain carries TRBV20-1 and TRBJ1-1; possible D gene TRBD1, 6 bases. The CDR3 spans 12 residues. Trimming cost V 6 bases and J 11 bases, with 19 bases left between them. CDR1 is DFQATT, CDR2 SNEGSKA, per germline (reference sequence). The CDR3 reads CSALGQSPGAFF. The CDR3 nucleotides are TGCAGTGCCCTAGGACAGTCTCCAGGGGCTTTCTTT.

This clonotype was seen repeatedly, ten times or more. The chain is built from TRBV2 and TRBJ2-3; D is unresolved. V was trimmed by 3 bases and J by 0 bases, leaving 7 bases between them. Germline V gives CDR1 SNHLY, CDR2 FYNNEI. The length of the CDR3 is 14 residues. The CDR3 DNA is TGTGCCAGCAGTGAGCGGCGGAGCACAGATACGCAGTATTTT. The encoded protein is CASSERRSTDTQYF.

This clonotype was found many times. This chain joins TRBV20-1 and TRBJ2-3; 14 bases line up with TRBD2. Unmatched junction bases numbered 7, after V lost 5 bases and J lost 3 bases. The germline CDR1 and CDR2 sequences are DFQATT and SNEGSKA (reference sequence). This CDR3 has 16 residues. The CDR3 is CSADLGLAGGTDTQYF. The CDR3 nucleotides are TGCAGTGCTGATTTAGGACTAGCGGGAGGAACAGATACGCAGTATTTT.

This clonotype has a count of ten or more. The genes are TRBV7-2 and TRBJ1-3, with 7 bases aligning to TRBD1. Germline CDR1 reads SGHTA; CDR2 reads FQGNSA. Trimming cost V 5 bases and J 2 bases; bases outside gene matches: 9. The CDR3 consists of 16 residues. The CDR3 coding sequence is TGTGCCAGCAGCCCCGAGGGGGCAGGGACTGGAAACACCATATATTTT. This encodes CASSPEGAGTGNTIYF.

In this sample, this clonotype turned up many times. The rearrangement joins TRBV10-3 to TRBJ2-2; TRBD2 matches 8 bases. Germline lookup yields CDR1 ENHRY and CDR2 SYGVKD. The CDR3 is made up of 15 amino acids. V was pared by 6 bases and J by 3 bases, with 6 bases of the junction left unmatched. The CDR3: CAIRTGGGYTGELFF. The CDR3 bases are TGTGCCATCAGGACGGGCGGGGGGTACACCGGGGAGCTGTTTTTT.

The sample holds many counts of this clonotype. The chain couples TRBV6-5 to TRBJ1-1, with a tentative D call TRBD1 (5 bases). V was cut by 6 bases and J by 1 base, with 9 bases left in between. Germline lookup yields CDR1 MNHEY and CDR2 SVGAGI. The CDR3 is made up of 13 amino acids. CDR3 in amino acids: CASRYTGNTEAFF. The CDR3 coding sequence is TGTGCCAGCAGATATACAGGGAACACTGAAGCTTTCTTT.

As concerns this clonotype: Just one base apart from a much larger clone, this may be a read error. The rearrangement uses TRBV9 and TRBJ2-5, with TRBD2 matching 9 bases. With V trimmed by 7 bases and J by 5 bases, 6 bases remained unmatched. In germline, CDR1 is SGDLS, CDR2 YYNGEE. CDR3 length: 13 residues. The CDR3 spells CASGAAGGETQYF. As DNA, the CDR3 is TGTGCCAGCGGCGCTGCGGGGGGGGAGACCCAGTACTTC.

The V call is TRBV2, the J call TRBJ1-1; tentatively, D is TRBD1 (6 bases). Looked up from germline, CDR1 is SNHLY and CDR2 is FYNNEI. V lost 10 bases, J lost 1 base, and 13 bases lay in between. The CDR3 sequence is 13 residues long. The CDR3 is CANLRTENTEAFF. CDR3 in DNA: TGTGCCAACCTTAGGACAGAGAACACTGAAGCTTTCTTT.

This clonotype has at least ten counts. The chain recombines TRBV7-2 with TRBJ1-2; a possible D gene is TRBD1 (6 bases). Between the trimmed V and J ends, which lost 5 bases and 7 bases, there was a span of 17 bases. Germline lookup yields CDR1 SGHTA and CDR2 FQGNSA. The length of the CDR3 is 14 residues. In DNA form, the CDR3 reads TGTGCCAGCAGCCCCGAGTGGGGGGCGGTTGGCTACACCTTC. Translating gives CASSPEWGAVGYTF.

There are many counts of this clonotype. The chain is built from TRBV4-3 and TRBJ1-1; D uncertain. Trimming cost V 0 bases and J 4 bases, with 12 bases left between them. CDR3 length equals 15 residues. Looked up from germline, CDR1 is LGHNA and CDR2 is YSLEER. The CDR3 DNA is TGCGCCAGCAGCCAAGATATAGGCGTCGCCACTGAAGCTTTCTTT. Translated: CASSQDIGVATEAFF.

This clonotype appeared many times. The CDR3 DNA is TGTGCCAGCAGACCGGGACTAGCCTCCTACAATGAGCAGTTCTTC. Translation: CASRPGLASYNEQFF. The chain joins TRBV7-2 to TRBJ2-1; 9 bases fit TRBD2. This CDR3 has 15 residues. Germline values: CDR1 SGHTA, CDR2 FQGNSA. J lost 0 bases, V lost 6 bases, and 3 bases had no gene match.

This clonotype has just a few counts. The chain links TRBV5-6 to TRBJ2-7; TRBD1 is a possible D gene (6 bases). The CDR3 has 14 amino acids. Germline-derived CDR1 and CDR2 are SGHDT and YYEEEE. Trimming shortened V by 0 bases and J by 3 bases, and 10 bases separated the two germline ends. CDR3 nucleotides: TGTGCCAGCAGCTTGGTAGGGGGAAGCTACGAGCAGTACGTC. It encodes CASSLVGGSYEQYV.